What follows is one TCR beta chain and its context. Its antigen remains unidentified. Germline V lookup: CDR1 LNHNV, CDR2 YYDKDF (reference sequence). This CDR3 has 15 amino acids. V lost 5 bases to trimming and J lost 4 bases, with 14 bases between them. This table comes from immunoSEQ multiplex PCR, and its TCRdb copy is limited to in-frame clones, with some not included. The table lists about 39,000 clones, about 62% of them singletons. The source of the sample is a study of vaccination effects on CD4 cells after COVID-19. General study results and limits: Few convalescent patients were studied, and early post-infection samples were lacking.

Isolation of CD4+ T cells took place after approximately 10 days of culture. Each participant received a vaccine that was either BNT162b2 or mRNA-1273, given as two doses. Days 3 and 7 saw half the medium replaced with IL-2 medium. The sequence was collected from a human donor who received a COVID-19 vaccine. The chain uses TRBV15 and TRBJ2-2; D possibly corresponds to TRBD1 (6 bases). The material sequenced was CD4+ T cells from PBMCs cultured without peptide, taken after COVID-19 vaccination. CDR3 region: CATSSPTGFTGELFF. For the CDR3, the DNA is TGTGCCACCAGCTCCCCAACAGGGTTCACCGGGGAGCTGTTTTTT.